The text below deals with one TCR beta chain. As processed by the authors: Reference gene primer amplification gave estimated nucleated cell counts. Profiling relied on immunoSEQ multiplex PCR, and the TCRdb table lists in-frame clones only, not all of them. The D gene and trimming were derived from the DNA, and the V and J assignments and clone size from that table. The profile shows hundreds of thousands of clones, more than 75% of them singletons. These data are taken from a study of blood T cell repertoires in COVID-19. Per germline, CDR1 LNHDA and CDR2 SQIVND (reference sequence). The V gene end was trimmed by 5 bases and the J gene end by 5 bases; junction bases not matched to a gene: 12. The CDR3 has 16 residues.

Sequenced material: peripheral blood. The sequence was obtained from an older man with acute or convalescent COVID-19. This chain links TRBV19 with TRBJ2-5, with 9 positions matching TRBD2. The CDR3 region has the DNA TGTGCCAGTAGTTCTGGCTTCGCGGGAGGGATTGAGACCCAGTACTTC. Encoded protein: CASSSGFAGGIETQYF.